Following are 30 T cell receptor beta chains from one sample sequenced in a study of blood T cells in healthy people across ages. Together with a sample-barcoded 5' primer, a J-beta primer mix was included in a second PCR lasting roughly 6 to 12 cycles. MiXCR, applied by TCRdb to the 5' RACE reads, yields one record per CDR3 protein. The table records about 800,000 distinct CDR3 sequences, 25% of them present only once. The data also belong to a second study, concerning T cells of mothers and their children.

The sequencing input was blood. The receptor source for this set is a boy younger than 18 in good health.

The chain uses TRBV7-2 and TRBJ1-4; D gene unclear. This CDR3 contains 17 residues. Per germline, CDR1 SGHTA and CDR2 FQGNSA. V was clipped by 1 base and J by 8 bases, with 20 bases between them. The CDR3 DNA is TGTGCCAGCAGCTTAGTTCCTCTTGGCGTGGTAGGAGAAAAACTGTTTTTT. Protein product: CASSLVPLGVVGEKLFF.

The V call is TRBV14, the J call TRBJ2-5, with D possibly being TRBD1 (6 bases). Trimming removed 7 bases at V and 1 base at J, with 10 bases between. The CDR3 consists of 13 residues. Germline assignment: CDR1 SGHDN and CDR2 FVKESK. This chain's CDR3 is CASNGQIQETQYF. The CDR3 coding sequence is TGTGCCAGCAACGGACAGATCCAAGAGACCCAGTACTTC.

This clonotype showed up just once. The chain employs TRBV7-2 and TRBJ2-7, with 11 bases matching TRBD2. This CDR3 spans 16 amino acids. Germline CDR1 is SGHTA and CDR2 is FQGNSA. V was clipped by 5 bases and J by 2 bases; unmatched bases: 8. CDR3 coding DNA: TGTGCCAGCAGCCGTTCCGGGACTAGCGGTCCCTACGAGCAGTACTTC. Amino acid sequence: CASSRSGTSGPYEQYF. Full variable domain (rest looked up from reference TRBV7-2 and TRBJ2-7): GAGVSQSPSNKVTEKGKDVELRCDPISGHTALYWYRQSLGQGLEFLIYFQGNSAPDKSGLPSDRFSAERTGGSVSTLTIQRTQQEDSAVYLCASSRSGTSGPYEQYFGPGTRLTVT.

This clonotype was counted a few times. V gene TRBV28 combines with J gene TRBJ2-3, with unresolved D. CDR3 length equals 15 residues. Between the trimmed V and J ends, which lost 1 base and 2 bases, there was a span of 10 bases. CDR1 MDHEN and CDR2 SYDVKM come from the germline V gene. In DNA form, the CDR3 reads TGTGCCAGCAGTTTATTGCTCCAGATCACAGATACGCAGTATTTT. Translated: CASSLLLQITDTQYF.

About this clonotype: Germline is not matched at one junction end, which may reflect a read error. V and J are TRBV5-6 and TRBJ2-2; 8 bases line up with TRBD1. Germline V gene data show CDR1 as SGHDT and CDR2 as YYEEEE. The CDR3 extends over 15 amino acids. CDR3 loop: CASSLTGGLAGEPFF. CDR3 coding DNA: TGTGCCAGCAGCTTGACAGGGGGTTTGGCCGGGGAGCCGTTTTTT.

The CDR3: CSATDREPEKLFF. The CDR3 DNA is TGCAGTGCGACCGACAGGGAACCCGAAAAACTGTTTTTT. The J gene is TRBJ1-4, the V gene TRBV20-1, with TRBD1 identical over 7 bases. The length of the CDR3 is 13 residues. Per germline, CDR1 DFQATT and CDR2 SNEGSKA (reference sequence). V dropped 6 bases and J dropped 8; count of bases not matched to a gene: 9.

Here the CDR3 reads CASSVGRPANYGYTF. The CDR3 DNA reads TGTGCCAGCAGCGTCGGACGCCCGGCTAACTATGGCTACACCTTC. The chain uses TRBV11-2 and TRBJ1-2, with no clear D. CDR3 size: 15 residues. From germline, CDR1 is SGHAT and CDR2 FQNNGV. Between the trimmed V and J ends, which lost 5 bases and 0 bases, there was a span of 13 bases.

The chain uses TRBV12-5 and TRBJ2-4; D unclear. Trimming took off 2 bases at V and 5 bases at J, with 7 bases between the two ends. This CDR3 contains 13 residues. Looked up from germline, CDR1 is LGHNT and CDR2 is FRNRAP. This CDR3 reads CASGLPLENIQYF. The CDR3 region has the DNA TGTGCTAGTGGTTTGCCCCTAGAAAACATTCAGTACTTC. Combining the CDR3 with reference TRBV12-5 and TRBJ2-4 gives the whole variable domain DARVTQTPRHKVTEMGQEVTMRCQPILGHNTVFWYRQTMMQGLELLAYFRNRAPLDDSGMPKDRFSAEMPDATLATLKIQPSEPRDSAVYFCASGLPLENIQYFGAGTRLSVL.

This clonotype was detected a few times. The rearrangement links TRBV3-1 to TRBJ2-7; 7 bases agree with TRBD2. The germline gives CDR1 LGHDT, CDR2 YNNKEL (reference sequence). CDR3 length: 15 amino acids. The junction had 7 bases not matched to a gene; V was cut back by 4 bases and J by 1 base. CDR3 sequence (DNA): TGTGCCAGCAGCCCGTCGGGCGGGGGTTCCTACGAGCAGTACTTC. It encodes CASSPSGGGSYEQYF.

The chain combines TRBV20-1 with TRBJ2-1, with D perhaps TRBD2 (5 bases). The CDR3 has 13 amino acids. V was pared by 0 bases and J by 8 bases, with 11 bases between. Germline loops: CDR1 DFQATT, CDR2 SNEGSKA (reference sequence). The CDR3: CSARDHRGDEQFF. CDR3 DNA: TGCAGTGCTAGAGATCACCGGGGAGATGAGCAGTTCTTC.

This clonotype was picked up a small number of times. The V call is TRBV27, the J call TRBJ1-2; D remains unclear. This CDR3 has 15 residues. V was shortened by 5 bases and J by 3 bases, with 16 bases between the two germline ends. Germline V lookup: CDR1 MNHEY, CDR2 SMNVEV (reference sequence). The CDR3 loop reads CASSPDAGYYYGYTF. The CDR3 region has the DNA TGTGCCAGCAGTCCCGACGCCGGCTACTACTATGGCTACACCTTC.

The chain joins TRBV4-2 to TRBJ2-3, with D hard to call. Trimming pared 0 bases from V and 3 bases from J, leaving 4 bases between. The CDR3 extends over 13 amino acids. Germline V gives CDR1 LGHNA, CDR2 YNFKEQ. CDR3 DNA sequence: TGTGCCAGCAGCCAAGAAACTACAGATACGCAGTATTTT. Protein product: CASSQETTDTQYF.

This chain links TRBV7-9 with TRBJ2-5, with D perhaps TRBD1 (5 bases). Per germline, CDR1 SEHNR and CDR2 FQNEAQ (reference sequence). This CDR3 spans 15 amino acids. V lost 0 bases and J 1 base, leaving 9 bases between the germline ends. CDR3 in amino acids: CASSLAYRSQETQYF. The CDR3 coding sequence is TGTGCCAGCAGCTTAGCGTACAGGAGCCAAGAGACCCAGTACTTC.

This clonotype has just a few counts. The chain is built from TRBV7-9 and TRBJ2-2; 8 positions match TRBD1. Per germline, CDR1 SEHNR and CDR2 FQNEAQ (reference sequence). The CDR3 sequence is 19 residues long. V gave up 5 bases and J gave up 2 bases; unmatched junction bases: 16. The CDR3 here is CASSALIGRGQVNTGELFF. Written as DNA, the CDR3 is TGTGCCAGCAGCGCCCTCATCGGACGGGGACAGGTCAACACCGGGGAGCTGTTTTTT. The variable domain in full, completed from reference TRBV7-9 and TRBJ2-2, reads DTGVSQNPRHKITKRGQNVTFRCDPISEHNRLYWYRQTLGQGPEFLTYFQNEAQLEKSRLLSDRFSAERPKGSFSTLEIQRTEQGDSAMYLCASSALIGRGQVNTGELFFGEGSRLTVL.

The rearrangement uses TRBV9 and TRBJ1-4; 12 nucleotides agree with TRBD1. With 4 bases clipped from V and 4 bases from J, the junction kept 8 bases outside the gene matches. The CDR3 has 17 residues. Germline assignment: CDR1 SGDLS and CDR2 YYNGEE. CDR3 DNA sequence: TGTGCCAGCAGCACCGGGACAGGGGGCCTTGGTAATGAAAAACTGTTTTTT. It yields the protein CASSTGTGGLGNEKLFF. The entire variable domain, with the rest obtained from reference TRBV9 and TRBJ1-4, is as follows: DSGVTQTPKHLITATGQRVTLRCSPRSGDLSVYWYQQSLDQGLQFLIQYYNGEERAKGNILERFSAQQFPDLHSELNLSSLELGDSALYFCASSTGTGGLGNEKLFFGSGTQLSVL.

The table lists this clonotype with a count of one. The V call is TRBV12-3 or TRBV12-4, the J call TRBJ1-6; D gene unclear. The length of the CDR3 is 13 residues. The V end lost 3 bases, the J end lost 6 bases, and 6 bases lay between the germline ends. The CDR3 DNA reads TGTGCCAGCAGTTTCTGGGGTAATTCACCCCTCCACTTT. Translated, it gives CASSFWGNSPLHF.

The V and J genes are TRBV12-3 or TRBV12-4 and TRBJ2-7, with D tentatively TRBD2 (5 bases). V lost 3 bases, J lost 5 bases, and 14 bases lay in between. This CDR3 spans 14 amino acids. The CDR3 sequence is CASSFEPEGHEQYF. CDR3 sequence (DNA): TGTGCCAGCAGTTTTGAACCCGAGGGCCACGAGCAGTACTTC.

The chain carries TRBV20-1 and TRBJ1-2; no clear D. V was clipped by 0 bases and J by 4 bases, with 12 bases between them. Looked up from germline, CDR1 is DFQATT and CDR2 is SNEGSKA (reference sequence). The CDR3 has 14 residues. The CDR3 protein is CSARDNRNSYGYTF. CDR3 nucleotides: TGCAGTGCTAGAGATAACCGGAACAGCTATGGCTACACCTTC.

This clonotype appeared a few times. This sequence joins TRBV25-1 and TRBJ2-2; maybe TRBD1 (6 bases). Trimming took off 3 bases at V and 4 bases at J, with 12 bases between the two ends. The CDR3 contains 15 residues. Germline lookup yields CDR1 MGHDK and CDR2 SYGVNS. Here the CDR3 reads CASSDETGPTGELFF. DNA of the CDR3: TGTGCCAGCAGTGATGAGACAGGTCCCACCGGGGAGCTGTTTTTT.

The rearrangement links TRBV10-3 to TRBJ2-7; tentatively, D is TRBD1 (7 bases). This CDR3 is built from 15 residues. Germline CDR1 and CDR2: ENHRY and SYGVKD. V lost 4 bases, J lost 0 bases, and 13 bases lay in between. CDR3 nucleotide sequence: TGTGCCATCAGTGGGGCGGGACAGCGCTCCTACGAGCAGTACTTC. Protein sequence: CAISGAGQRSYEQYF.

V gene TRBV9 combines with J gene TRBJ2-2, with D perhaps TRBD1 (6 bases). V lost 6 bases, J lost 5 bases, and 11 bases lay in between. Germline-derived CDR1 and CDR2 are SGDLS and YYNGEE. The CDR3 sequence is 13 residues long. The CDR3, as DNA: TGTGCCAGCAAACAGGGTGGTACCGGGGAGCTGTTTTTT. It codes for CASKQGGTGELFF.

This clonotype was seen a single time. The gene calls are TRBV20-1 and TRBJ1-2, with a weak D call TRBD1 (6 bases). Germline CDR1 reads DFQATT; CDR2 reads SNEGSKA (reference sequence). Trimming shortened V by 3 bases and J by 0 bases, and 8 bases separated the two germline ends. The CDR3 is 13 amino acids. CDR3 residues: CSARDRTNYGYTF. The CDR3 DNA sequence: TGCAGTGCTAGGGACAGAACTAACTATGGCTACACCTTC.

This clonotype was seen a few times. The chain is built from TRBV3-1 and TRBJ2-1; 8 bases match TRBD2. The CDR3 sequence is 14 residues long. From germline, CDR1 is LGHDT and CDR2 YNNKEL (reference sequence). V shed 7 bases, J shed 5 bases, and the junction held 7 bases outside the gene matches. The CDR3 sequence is CASTRREEDNEQFF. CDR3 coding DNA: TGTGCCAGCACCCGGCGGGAGGAGGACAATGAGCAGTTCTTC.

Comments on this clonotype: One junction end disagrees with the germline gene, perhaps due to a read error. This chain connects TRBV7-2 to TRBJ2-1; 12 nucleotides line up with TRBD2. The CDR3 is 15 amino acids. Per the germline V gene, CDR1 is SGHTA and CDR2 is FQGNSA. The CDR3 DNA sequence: TGCGCCAGCAGCTTACTAGCGGGGGGCCACAATGAGCAGTTCTTC. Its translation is CASSLLAGGHNEQFF.

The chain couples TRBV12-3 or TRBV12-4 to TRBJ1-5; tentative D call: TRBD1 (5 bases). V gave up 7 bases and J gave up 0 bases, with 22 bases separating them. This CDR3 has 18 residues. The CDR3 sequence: CASITGVVGPDSNQPQHF. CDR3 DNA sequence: TGTGCCAGCATTACGGGGGTTGTGGGGCCCGATAGCAATCAGCCCCAGCATTTT.

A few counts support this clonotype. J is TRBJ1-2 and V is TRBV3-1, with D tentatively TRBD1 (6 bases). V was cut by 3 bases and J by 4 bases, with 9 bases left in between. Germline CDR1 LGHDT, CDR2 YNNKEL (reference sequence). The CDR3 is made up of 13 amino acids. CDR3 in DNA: TGTGCCAGCAGCCACGGGGGCTCCTATGGCTACACCTTC. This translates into CASSHGGSYGYTF.

The chain's CDR3 is CAWSVEGKGSYNSPLHF. The CDR3 DNA sequence: TGTGCCTGGAGTGTAGAGGGGAAGGGATCCTATAATTCACCCCTCCACTTT. This chain joins TRBV30 and TRBJ1-6; D is possibly TRBD1 (5 bases). The CDR3 is made up of 17 amino acids. Germline CDR1 GTSNPN, CDR2 SVGIG (reference sequence). Deletions cut 0 bases from V and 1 base from J, with 13 bases between.

In nucleotides, the CDR3 is TGCAGCGTGCAATCCTATCCTATCTATGGCTACACCTTC. It yields the protein CSVQSYPIYGYTF. The chain has TRBV29-1 and TRBJ1-2; D is unresolved. Germline loops: CDR1 SQVTM, CDR2 ANQGSEA. The CDR3 extends over 13 amino acids. V was cut by 6 bases and J by 4 bases, with 15 bases left in between.

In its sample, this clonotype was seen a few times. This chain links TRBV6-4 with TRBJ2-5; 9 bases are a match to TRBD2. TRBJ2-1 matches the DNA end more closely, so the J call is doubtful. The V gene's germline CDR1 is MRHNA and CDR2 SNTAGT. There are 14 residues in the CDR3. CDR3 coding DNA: TGTGCCACTTCCATAGCGGGAGTGCCCGGGGAGCAGTTCTTC. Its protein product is CATSIAGVPGEQFF.

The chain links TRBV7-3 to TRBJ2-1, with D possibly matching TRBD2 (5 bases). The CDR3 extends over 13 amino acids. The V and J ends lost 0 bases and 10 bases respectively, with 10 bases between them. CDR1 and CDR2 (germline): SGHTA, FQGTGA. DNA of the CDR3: TGTGCCAGCAGCTTAACGGGCGGGCGGGAGCAGTTCTTC. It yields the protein CASSLTGGREQFF.